Sequencing of this T cell receptor (beta chain) was carried out in a study of T cells in Graves' hyperthyroidism and ophthalmopathy. Whole-study findings and limits: Blood also held most thyroid clonotypes expanded beyond 0.001.

RNA transcripts were the template for amplifying TCR beta CDR3 regions. The HTBI primer set served for first-round RT-PCR of the TCR CDR3. TCRdb processed the multiplex PCR reads anew with MiXCR; each CDR3 protein has one entry. The sample holds approximately 400,000 distinct CDR3 sequences; over 12% are singletons and the top ten take 25% to 30%. This clonotype was observed at least ten times. Its antigen is still unknown. The CDR3 consists of 16 residues. Trimming removed 1 base from V and 6 bases from J; junction bases left unmatched: 12. Germline V gene data show CDR1 as DFQATT and CDR2 as SNEGSKA (reference sequence).

The chain joins TRBV20-1 to TRBJ2-7; 10 nucleotides align to TRBD2. The sequenced sample consisted of blood. The sequence was obtained from a man in his forties or fifties with Graves' ophthalmopathy. CDR3 sequence: CSARVISGRDLGEQYF. In DNA form, the CDR3 reads TGCAGTGCTAGAGTAATAAGCGGGAGGGATTTGGGCGAGCAGTACTTC.